This T cell receptor (beta chain) was obtained from a study of blood T cell repertoires in COVID-19. Assay: immunoSEQ multiplex PCR; the TCRdb copy retains only in-frame clones and omits some. Among roughly 200,000 clones, around 90% were seen once, and the ten largest hold approximately 6.7%. Germline V gene data show CDR1 as SGHRS and CDR2 as YFSETQ. The CDR3 runs 15 residues. V was cut by 4 bases and J by 5 bases, with 17 bases left in between. This clonotype originated in a man aged 35 to 55 with acute or convalescent COVID-19. The rearrangement joins TRBV5-1 to TRBJ2-3; D possibly corresponds to TRBD2 (6 bases). The specimen was peripheral blood. The CDR3 sequence: CASSPTRGQGDTQYF. The CDR3 region has the DNA TGCGCCAGCAGCCCGACGCGGGGCCAAGGAGATACGCAGTATTTT.